Each of the 27 T cell receptor beta chains below was sequenced from the same sample in a study of OX40 agonist ivuxolimab in advanced cancers. Produced via immunoSEQ multiplex PCR; TCRdb's table is partial and in-frame only. The profile shows 75,000 to 90,000 clones, roughly nine tenths of them singletons. Source: CD4+ or CD8+ T cells sorted from blood, taken in a trial of the OX40 agonist ivuxolimab. The receptors come from an adult with an advanced solid tumor such as melanoma, head and neck, liver or kidney cancer.

For this clone: An end of the junction does not agree with germline; a read error may underlie this. V gene TRBV6-5 combines with J gene TRBJ1-2; tentative D call: TRBD1 (5 bases). Germline V gene lookup returns CDR1 MNHEY and CDR2 SVGAGI. The CDR3 spans 14 residues. CDR3 coding DNA: TGTGCCAGCAGTTACTCGGAGGGGTTCCTTGGTGTCGCCTTC. Protein sequence: CASSYSEGFLGVAF.

The rearrangement links TRBV30 to TRBJ2-7; 7 bases are a match to TRBD1. V shed 1 base and J 3 bases; nucleotides not matched to a gene: 9. The length of the CDR3 is 15 residues. Germline V gives CDR1 GTSNPN, CDR2 SVGIG (reference sequence). The CDR3 DNA follows: TGTGCCTGGAGTGCCCGGGACAGAGGACACTACGAGCAGTACTTC. Its translation is CAWSARDRGHYEQYF.

V and J are TRBV5-1 and TRBJ1-1; TRBD1 might be the D (5 bases). Trimming left V 3 bases short and J 5 bases short, with 20 bases between. The V gene's germline CDR1 is SGHRS and CDR2 YFSETQ. The CDR3 has 16 residues. CDR3 loop: CASSSSGPVGGTEAFF. CDR3 in DNA: TGCGCCAGCAGCTCCTCGGGGCCGGTCGGTGGAACTGAAGCTTTCTTT.

V and J are TRBV5-1 and TRBJ1-1; D is unclear. This CDR3 contains 12 residues. V gave up 3 bases and J gave up 5 bases, with 8 bases separating them. The germline CDR1 and CDR2 sequences are SGHRS and YFSETQ. The CDR3 spells CASSYDRTEAFF. The CDR3 nucleotides read TGCGCCAGCAGCTATGATAGAACTGAAGCTTTCTTT.

The rearrangement uses TRBV27 and TRBJ1-2, with a tentative D call TRBD1 (6 bases). The CDR3 length is 13 residues. Trimming removed 3 bases at V and 4 bases at J, with 9 bases between. Germline V gene data show CDR1 as MNHEY and CDR2 as SMNVEV (reference sequence). The CDR3 spells CASSFDRTYGYTF. CDR3 nucleotides: TGTGCCAGCAGTTTTGACAGGACCTATGGCTACACCTTC.

The chain uses TRBV29-1 and TRBJ2-1, with D tentatively TRBD2 (6 bases). The CDR3 is made up of 14 amino acids. Germline values: CDR1 SQVTM, CDR2 ANQGSEA. Trimming stripped 3 bases from V and 4 bases from J, with 13 bases between. The CDR3 protein is CSVEPGLSYNEQFF. In DNA form, the CDR3 reads TGCAGCGTTGAGCCGGGACTCTCTTACAATGAGCAGTTCTTC.

The CDR3 reads CASSTGLGSYNEQFF. CDR3 DNA sequence: TGTGCCAGCAGCACGGGACTAGGTTCCTACAATGAGCAGTTCTTC. This chain uses TRBV9 with TRBJ2-1, with 8 bases lining up with TRBD2. Germline lookup yields CDR1 SGDLS and CDR2 YYNGEE. V shed 4 bases, J shed 1 base, and the junction held 4 bases outside the gene matches. The CDR3 covers 15 residues.

The chain recombines TRBV10-3 with TRBJ1-1, with D tentatively TRBD1 (6 bases). V was clipped by 7 bases and J by 2 bases, with 17 bases between them. The length of the CDR3 is 15 residues. CDR1 ENHRY and CDR2 SYGVKD come from the germline V gene. The CDR3 protein is CAITRDILLNTEAFF. CDR3 nucleotide sequence: TGTGCCATCACCAGGGACATACTACTTAACACTGAAGCTTTCTTT.

V is TRBV6-5 and J is TRBJ1-1; 7 nucleotides align to TRBD1. The germline V gene encodes CDR1 MNHEY and CDR2 SVGAGI. The CDR3 sequence is 15 residues long. The ends lost 6 bases at V and 1 base at J; junction bases unmatched: 8. For the CDR3, the DNA is TGTGCCAGCAGGCGGATCAGGGGGGCGAACACTGAAGCTTTCTTT. This gives the protein CASRRIRGANTEAFF.

The rearrangement uses TRBV19 and TRBJ2-4, with D uncertain. The CDR3 spans 14 residues. Trimming cost V 6 bases and J 1 base, with 10 bases left between them. Per germline, CDR1 LNHDA and CDR2 SQIVND (reference sequence). CDR3 nucleotide sequence: TGTGCCAGTAGGGGAATGTCCGCCAAAAACATTCAGTACTTC. Encoded protein: CASRGMSAKNIQYF.

The chain uses TRBV28 and TRBJ2-7; 7 bases match TRBD1. V was clipped by 7 bases and J by 3 bases; unmatched bases: 6. Germline lookup yields CDR1 MDHEN and CDR2 SYDVKM. The CDR3 contains 13 residues. The DNA for the CDR3 is TGTGCCAGCAATACAGGGGTGCTCTACGAGCAGTACTTC. This sequence encodes CASNTGVLYEQYF.

The chain combines TRBV28 with TRBJ1-5, with TRBD1 identical over 7 bases. After removal of 2 bases from V and 4 bases from J, the junction contained 5 bases not matched to a gene. Germline lookup yields CDR1 MDHEN and CDR2 SYDVKM. The CDR3 length is 15 residues. As DNA, the CDR3 is TGTGCCAGCAGTTTAAGGGGGCGAGGTAATCAGCCCCAGCATTTT. It yields the protein CASSLRGRGNQPQHF.

Only one count was recorded for this clone. V usage is TRBV5-8 and J usage is TRBJ2-7; D possibly corresponds to TRBD1 (6 bases). The germline V and J ends were trimmed by 4 bases and 3 bases, with 17 bases remaining between them. The CDR3 runs to 15 residues. Per the germline V gene, CDR1 is SGHTS and CDR2 is YDEGEE. CDR3 DNA: TGTGCCAGCAGCCGGGGAACAGGGTACGGCTACGAGCAGTACTTC. Translated, it gives CASSRGTGYGYEQYF.

This clone was observed once. The chain combines TRBV28 with TRBJ1-5; TRBD1 agrees at 7 bases. The germline V gene has CDR1 MDHEN and CDR2 SYDVKM. V trimming: 3 bases; J trimming: 0 bases; junction bases outside the gene matches: 5. CDR3 length: 16 amino acids. CDR3 in DNA: TGTGCCAGCAGTTTGGTGACAGGGAATAGCAATCAGCCCCAGCATTTT. It translates to CASSLVTGNSNQPQHF.

V and J are TRBV18 and TRBJ2-5, with no clear D. Germline CDR1 and CDR2: KGHSH and LQKENI. Trimming took off 0 bases at V and 6 bases at J, with 5 bases between the two ends. This CDR3 has 12 residues. The CDR3 DNA reads TGTGCCAGCTCACCACCGACCAAGACCCAGTACTTC. Its protein product is CASSPPTKTQYF.

In its sample, this clone was seen once. The genes are TRBV2 and TRBJ2-3; TRBD2 is a possible D gene (6 bases). This CDR3 region has 16 residues. Looked up from germline, CDR1 is SNHLY and CDR2 is FYNNEI. Between the trimmed V and J ends, which lost 1 base and 2 bases, there was a span of 13 bases. CDR3 amino acids: CASSEGSGRNTDTQYF. In DNA form, the CDR3 reads TGTGCCAGCAGTGAAGGCAGCGGGCGGAACACAGATACGCAGTATTTT.

The chain has TRBV30 and TRBJ1-1; the match to TRBD1 covers 8 bases. The CDR3 spans 14 residues. The germline V gene encodes CDR1 GTSNPN and CDR2 SVGIG (reference sequence). The V and J ends lost 3 bases and 11 bases, in that order; junction bases with no gene match: 14. In DNA form, the CDR3 reads TGTGCCTGGAGCTGGGGAGCAGGGGGCGCGGGGGCTTTCTTT. This translates into CAWSWGAGGAGAFF.

The chain is built from TRBV11-2 and TRBJ2-4; possibly TRBD1 for D (6 bases). CDR1 is SGHAT and CDR2 is FQNNGV in the germline V gene. The CDR3 loop spans 16 amino acids. The V end was cut by 2 bases, the J end by 8 bases, with 19 bases between. The CDR3 nucleotides read TGTGCCAGCAGCTTAAGCCCTCCAGCAGGGGCGCACATTCAGTACTTC. Its translation is CASSLSPPAGAHIQYF. Based on the CDR3 plus reference TRBV11-2 and TRBJ2-4, the full variable domain is EAGVAQSPRYKIIEKRQSVAFWCNPISGHATLYWYQQILGQGPKLLIQFQNNGVVDDSQLPKDRFSAERLKGVDSTLKIQPAKLEDSAVYLCASSLSPPAGAHIQYFGAGTRLSVL.

The genes are TRBV28 and TRBJ1-2, with TRBD1 as a possible D gene (5 bases). The germline gives CDR1 MDHEN, CDR2 SYDVKM. The germline V and J ends were trimmed by 3 bases and 8 bases, with 10 bases remaining between them. This CDR3 has 12 amino acids. Here the CDR3 reads CASSFGARGYTF. The CDR3 region has the DNA TGTGCCAGCAGTTTTGGGGCTCGAGGCTACACCTTC.

V usage is TRBV19 and J usage is TRBJ2-3; 11 nucleotides line up with TRBD2. Per germline, CDR1 LNHDA and CDR2 SQIVND (reference sequence). This CDR3 region has 16 residues. Losses at the gene ends were 5 bases for V and 0 bases for J; bases not matched to a gene: 4. As DNA, the CDR3 is TGTGCCAGTAGTCCCAGGACTAGCGGGAGCACAGATACGCAGTATTTT. Its translation is CASSPRTSGSTDTQYF.

This chain joins TRBV28 and TRBJ1-5; 7 bases map to TRBD1. The CDR3 has 16 amino acids. Germline lookup yields CDR1 MDHEN and CDR2 SYDVKM. V lost 6 bases to trimming and J lost 5 bases; unmatched junction nucleotides: 13. The CDR3, as DNA: TGTGCCAGCAGGCATACATCCGACAGGGTCTATCAGCCCCAGCATTTT. The encoded protein is CASRHTSDRVYQPQHF.

The chain couples TRBV13 to TRBJ1-2; possible D gene TRBD1, 5 bases. The ends were cut back, 5 bases at V and 5 bases at J, with 21 bases in the middle. Looked up from germline, CDR1 is PRHDT and CDR2 is FYEKMQ (reference sequence). The CDR3 loop spans 16 amino acids. The CDR3: CASSNPQGALAYGYTF. The CDR3 DNA follows: TGTGCCAGCAGCAACCCCCAAGGGGCGTTGGCTTATGGCTACACCTTC.

The CDR3 DNA reads TGTGCCAGCAGTTACGGGCCAGGGGGCTACGAGCAGTACTTC. Translation: CASSYGPGGYEQYF. V is TRBV6-5 and J is TRBJ2-7; 7 bases are a match to TRBD1. The CDR3 length is 14 residues. CDR1 is MNHEY, CDR2 SVGAGI, per germline. J was trimmed by 3 bases and V by 2 bases; bases with no gene match: 4.

This clone was observed once. The rearrangement links TRBV15 to TRBJ2-3; perhaps TRBD1 as D (5 bases). There are 16 residues in the CDR3. V was trimmed by 0 bases and J by 2 bases, leaving 12 bases between them. Germline V gene lookup returns CDR1 LNHNV and CDR2 YYDKDF (reference sequence). The CDR3 nucleotides read TGTGCCACCAGCAGAGACGCAGGGCAGCCCACAGATACGCAGTATTTT. This translates into CATSRDAGQPTDTQYF. The full variable domain, completed using reference TRBV15 and TRBJ2-3, is DAMVIQNPRYQVTQFGKPVTLSCSQTLNHNVMYWYQQKSSQAPKLLFHYYDKDFNNEADTPDNFQSRRPNTSFCFLDIRSPGLGDTAMYLCATSRDAGQPTDTQYFGPGTRLTVL.

The rearrangement links TRBV30 to TRBJ1-1; perhaps TRBD1 as D (5 bases). Germline CDR1 and CDR2: GTSNPN and SVGIG (reference sequence). This CDR3 is 13 amino acids long. V was clipped by 2 bases and J by 1 base, with 8 bases between them. The CDR3 coding sequence is TGTGCCTGGAGTTTAACAGGGAACACTGAAGCTTTCTTT. Translated: CAWSLTGNTEAFF.

Points on this clone: Additional DNA sequences in this sample encode the identical CDR3. The chain couples TRBV5-4 to TRBJ2-3, with no clear D. CDR3 length: 11 residues. Trimming shortened V by 3 bases and J by 2 bases, and 1 base separated the two germline ends. Germline V lookup: CDR1 SGHNT, CDR2 YYREEE (reference sequence). CDR3 bases: TGTGCCAGCAGCTCCACAGATACGCAGTATTTT. It is translated as CASSSTDTQYF.

For the CDR3, the DNA is TGTGCCAGCAGTTACTCGCTTAGCGGGGGGCGGGATGAGCAGTTCTTC. It is translated as CASSYSLSGGRDEQFF. V and J are TRBV6-5 and TRBJ2-1, with 10 bases fitting TRBD2. The CDR3 consists of 16 residues. The ends lost 0 bases at V and 8 bases at J; junction bases unmatched: 7. Germline loops: CDR1 MNHEY, CDR2 SVGAGI.